Included here is one T cell receptor (beta chain) sequence, with context. The repertoire was sequenced with immunoSEQ multiplex PCR; TCRdb's copy has only in-frame clones and lacks some. The table has some 8,200 clones, roughly four fifths seen once. The germline gives CDR1 LNHNV, CDR2 YYDKDF (reference sequence). The ends were cut back, 0 bases at V and 7 bases at J, with 10 bases in the middle. This CDR3 has 13 amino acids. This sample is part of a study of immune evolution from preneoplasia to lung adenocarcinoma. Material: FFPE invasive lung adenocarcinoma tissue. The sequence came from a person aged 50 to 70 with lung adenocarcinoma. J is TRBJ2-7 and V is TRBV15, with TRBD2 as a possible D gene (6 bases). CDR3: CATSRDRREEQYF. The CDR3 DNA reads TGTGCCACCAGCAGAGATCGCCGGGAGGAGCAGTACTTC.